This entry lists 27 T cell receptor beta chains sequenced from one sample in a study of cytomegalovirus exposure and HLA in healthy donors. Profiled with immunoSEQ multiplex PCR; TCRdb holds only in-frame clones, not every one. The sample holds a few hundred thousand clones, approximately 90% seen once. The sample was PBMCs. These receptors all stem from a woman younger than 35 in good health and CMV-seronegative.

The rearrangement links TRBV6-1 to TRBJ2-7; TRBD2 agrees at 8 bases. The J segment lost 0 bases and the V segment lost 2 bases, leaving 3 bases of the junction unmatched. Germline values: CDR1 MNHNS, CDR2 SASEGT. The CDR3 is made up of 15 amino acids. In nucleotides, the CDR3 is TGTGCCAGCAGTGAACCCGGACTAGCCTCCTACGAGCAGTACTTC. Its translation: CASSEPGLASYEQYF.

V usage is TRBV27 and J usage is TRBJ2-5, with D perhaps matching TRBD1 (5 bases). Germline V gene data show CDR1 as MNHEY and CDR2 as SMNVEV (reference sequence). This CDR3 is built from 14 residues. Trimming shortened V by 4 bases and J by 5 bases, and 14 bases separated the two germline ends. The DNA for the CDR3 is TGTGCCAGCAGTTCGGTAGGGGCTTCGGAGACCCAGTACTTC. Amino acids: CASSSVGASETQYF.

This sequence joins TRBV5-1 and TRBJ2-6; 9 bases map to TRBD1. Trimming removed 0 bases from V and 0 bases from J; junction bases left unmatched: 7. CDR3 size: 19 residues. Germline loops: CDR1 SGHRS, CDR2 YFSETQ. The CDR3 DNA reads TGCGCCAGCAGCTTGGAGGGACAGGGTCCACTCTCTGGGGCCAACGTCCTGACTTTC. Amino acid sequence: CASSLEGQGPLSGANVLTF.

This chain links TRBV4-2 with TRBJ2-2, with 9 bases identical to TRBD1. The J segment lost 3 bases and the V segment lost 3 bases, leaving 8 bases of the junction unmatched. The CDR3 runs 17 residues. The germline V gene encodes CDR1 LGHNA and CDR2 YNFKEQ. The CDR3 protein is CASSHPGQGHDTGELFF. DNA for the CDR3: TGTGCCAGCAGCCATCCGGGACAGGGCCACGACACCGGGGAGCTGTTTTTT.

This clone was seen just once. CDR3 sequence reads: CASSLPVGTAGNEQFF. The CDR3 DNA sequence: TGCGCCAGCAGCTTGCCCGTCGGGACAGCAGGCAATGAGCAGTTCTTC. The J gene is TRBJ2-1, the V gene TRBV5-1; 7 bases align to TRBD1. The CDR3 is made up of 16 amino acids. The J segment lost 6 bases and the V segment lost 1 base, leaving 10 bases of the junction unmatched. Germline CDR1 and CDR2: SGHRS and YFSETQ.

The V and J genes are TRBV20-1 and TRBJ2-7, with TRBD1 matching over 7 bases. The CDR3 spans 11 residues. Germline-derived CDR1 and CDR2 are DFQATT and SNEGSKA (reference sequence). The V segment lost 6 bases and the J segment 5 bases; nucleotides outside the gene matches: 4. The CDR3 is CSAAGQDEQYF. The CDR3 nucleotides are TGCAGTGCGGCCGGACAGGACGAGCAGTACTTC.

For the CDR3, the DNA is TGCAGCGTTGAAGATTCCGGGACAGGGTATGAGGTAGATACGCAGTATTTT. This encodes CSVEDSGTGYEVDTQYF. The chain carries TRBV29-1 and TRBJ2-3, with 9 bases identical to TRBD1. The germline gives CDR1 SQVTM, CDR2 ANQGSEA. The CDR3 covers 17 residues. V was clipped by 0 bases and J by 5 bases; unmatched bases: 12.

The rearrangement links TRBV10-3 to TRBJ1-3; D gene ambiguous. Germline CDR1 is ENHRY and CDR2 is SYGVKD. CDR3 length equals 14 residues. V dropped 7 bases and J dropped 0 bases, with 10 bases sitting between them. CDR3 in amino acids: CAIKGGNSGNTIYF. CDR3 sequence (DNA): TGTGCCATCAAAGGCGGCAACTCTGGAAACACCATATATTTT.

CDR3 sequence reads: CASSLDGGSEQFF. In DNA form, the CDR3 reads TGCGCCAGCAGCTTGGACGGGGGAAGTGAGCAGTTCTTC. The rearrangement links TRBV5-1 to TRBJ2-1; a weak D match, TRBD2 (6 bases). V was cut by 0 bases and J by 9 bases, with 10 bases left in between. The length of the CDR3 is 13 residues. Germline V gene data show CDR1 as SGHRS and CDR2 as YFSETQ. The full variable domain, its missing parts supplied by reference TRBV5-1 and TRBJ2-1, is KAGVTQTPRYLIKTRGQQVTLSCSPISGHRSVSWYQQTPGQGLQFLFEYFSETQRNKGNFPGRFSGRQFSNSRSEMNVSTLELGDSALYLCASSLDGGSEQFFGPGTRLTVL.

For the CDR3, the DNA is TGTGCCAGCAGCGTAGGCGAGACAGGGGTCCACGAGCAGTACTTC. This gives the protein CASSVGETGVHEQYF. The gene calls are TRBV9 and TRBJ2-7; 8 bases line up with TRBD1. CDR3 length equals 15 residues. Germline values: CDR1 SGDLS, CDR2 YYNGEE. The V gene end was trimmed by 0 bases and the J gene end by 5 bases; junction bases not matched to a gene: 7.

This clone was seen only once. The gene calls are TRBV5-4 and TRBJ1-2; 11 bases agree with TRBD1. The J segment lost 3 bases and the V segment lost 3 bases, leaving 7 bases of the junction unmatched. The CDR3 loop spans 16 amino acids. Germline assignment: CDR1 SGHNT and CDR2 YYREEE (reference sequence). The CDR3 nucleotides are TGTGCCAGCAGCTCTGGGACAGGGGGAAGGTACTATGGCTACACCTTC. This encodes CASSSGTGGRYYGYTF.

The V and J genes are TRBV15 and TRBJ2-1; TRBD2 matches 10 bases. The CDR3 runs to 15 residues. Germline V lookup: CDR1 LNHNV, CDR2 YYDKDF (reference sequence). Trimming removed 6 bases from V and 6 bases from J; junction bases left unmatched: 8. The CDR3 DNA reads TGTGCCACCAGAGGAGCGGGAGGGCCTGGCAATGAGCAGTTCTTC. This sequence encodes CATRGAGGPGNEQFF.

This chain connects TRBV7-9 to TRBJ1-2; D gene uncertain. With 6 bases removed from V and 6 bases from J, the gap between germline ends came to 14 bases. Germline CDR1 is SEHNR and CDR2 is FQNEAQ (reference sequence). The CDR3 runs to 13 residues. The CDR3 reads CASRSDTNDGYTF. The CDR3 nucleotides are TGTGCCAGCAGATCCGACACGAACGATGGCTACACCTTC.

The rearrangement uses TRBV30 and TRBJ2-7, with TRBD2 matching over 8 bases. Germline trimming cut 5 bases from V and 0 bases from J; bases unmatched to any gene: 6. Germline lookup yields CDR1 GTSNPN and CDR2 SVGIG (reference sequence). The CDR3 length is 14 residues. The DNA of the CDR3 is TGTGCCTGGGCCCGACTAGCGCGCTCCTACGAGCAGTACTTC. Amino acid sequence: CAWARLARSYEQYF.

This clone was counted once. This chain links TRBV15 with TRBJ2-1, with TRBD2 as a possible D gene (5 bases). The germline V gene has CDR1 LNHNV and CDR2 YYDKDF (reference sequence). This CDR3 comprises 16 residues. V lost 0 bases to trimming and J lost 5 bases, with 14 bases between them. The CDR3 sequence: CATSRDPERFDNEQFF. CDR3 nucleotides: TGTGCCACCAGCAGAGATCCCGAGCGGTTCGACAATGAGCAGTTCTTC.

This clone has just one count. The junction shows a germline mismatch at one end, possibly a read error. The genes are TRBV7-2 and TRBJ2-3; 9 positions agree with TRBD1. CDR1 SGHTA and CDR2 FQGNSA come from the germline V gene. The CDR3 runs 13 residues. This CDR3 reads CASSLGVGQGRDF. The CDR3 nucleotides read TGTGCCAGCAGCTTAGGTGTGGGACAGGGTAGGGATTTT.

This clone has just a few counts. This chain uses TRBV9 with TRBJ2-5; TRBD2 matches 8 bases. Trimming removed 0 bases from V and 5 bases from J; junction bases left unmatched: 6. CDR1 and CDR2 (germline): SGDLS, YYNGEE. CDR3 length equals 15 residues. The CDR3 sequence is CASSVGLAGGETQYF. CDR3 DNA sequence: TGTGCCAGCAGCGTAGGTCTAGCGGGCGGCGAGACCCAGTACTTC. The full variable domain, with the rest looked up from reference TRBV9 and TRBJ2-5, is DSGVTQTPKHLITATGQRVTLRCSPRSGDLSVYWYQQSLDQGLQFLIQYYNGEERAKGNILERFSAQQFPDLHSELNLSSLELGDSALYFCASSVGLAGGETQYFGPGTRLLVL.

The V gene is TRBV30, the J gene TRBJ2-2, with TRBD2 matching 12 bases. CDR3 length equals 17 residues. J was trimmed by 6 bases and V by 4 bases; bases with no gene match: 12. Germline lookup yields CDR1 GTSNPN and CDR2 SVGIG (reference sequence). The CDR3 spells CAWNPPPSGRAPGELFF. The CDR3 DNA reads TGTGCCTGGAACCCCCCCCCTAGCGGGAGGGCCCCCGGGGAGCTGTTTTTT.

V gene TRBV28 combines with J gene TRBJ1-1, with D possibly TRBD1 on 6 matching bases. The germline gives CDR1 MDHEN, CDR2 SYDVKM. This CDR3 has 16 residues. V was clipped by 5 bases and J by 3 bases, with 19 bases between them. Written as DNA, the CDR3 is TGTGCCAGCAGTCTGGTGCGGGGGGCTGCGGACACTGAAGCTTTCTTT. Translated, it gives CASSLVRGAADTEAFF.

This clone appeared once. Other DNA sequences from this sample encode an identical CDR3 as well. This chain connects TRBV6-5 to TRBJ1-1; D perhaps matches TRBD1 (5 bases). Germline assignment: CDR1 MNHEY and CDR2 SVGAGI. The CDR3 runs 14 residues. Trimming took off 2 bases at V and 0 bases at J, with 7 bases between the two ends. The CDR3: CASSYGGLNTEAFF. In DNA form, the CDR3 reads TGTGCCAGCAGTTACGGGGGGTTGAACACTGAAGCTTTCTTT.

The chain links TRBV5-1 to TRBJ2-7, with a possible D match to TRBD2 (5 bases). Trimming pared 1 base from V and 1 base from J, leaving 9 bases between. In germline, CDR1 is SGHRS, CDR2 YFSETQ. The CDR3 consists of 14 residues. CDR3 DNA sequence: TGCGCCAGCAGCTTGTTTCCGGGATCCTACGAGCAGTACTTC. Encoded protein: CASSLFPGSYEQYF.

About this clone: Other DNA sequences within the sample encode an identical CDR3. This chain joins TRBV5-1 and TRBJ1-5; 7 bases fit TRBD1. The V gene end was trimmed by 0 bases and the J gene end by 2 bases; junction bases not matched to a gene: 2. Looked up from germline, CDR1 is SGHRS and CDR2 is YFSETQ. The CDR3 sequence is 15 residues long. CDR3 nucleotide sequence: TGCGCCAGCAGCTTGGAGGGGGCCCGCAATCAGCCCCAGCATTTT. This gives the protein CASSLEGARNQPQHF.

This chain uses TRBV29-1 with TRBJ1-2, with TRBD1 matching over 7 bases. This CDR3 region has 15 residues. The ends lost 7 bases at V and 7 bases at J; junction bases unmatched: 18. Germline CDR1 and CDR2: SQVTM and ANQGSEA. The CDR3 loop is CSGERQGKEYIGYTF. CDR3 bases: TGCAGCGGAGAACGACAGGGAAAGGAGTATATTGGCTACACCTTC.

In its sample, this clone was seen once. This chain joins TRBV6-5 and TRBJ2-2; 7 bases align to TRBD2. Trimming cost V 6 bases and J 5 bases; bases outside gene matches: 9. The CDR3 sequence is 15 residues long. The germline V gene encodes CDR1 MNHEY and CDR2 SVGAGI. CDR3 protein: CASRLQRGSTGELFF. As DNA, the CDR3 is TGTGCCAGCAGGTTACAGCGGGGATCAACCGGGGAGCTGTTTTTT.

V and J are TRBV19 and TRBJ2-2, with D tentatively TRBD2 (5 bases). The CDR3 covers 13 residues. Germline V CDR1 and CDR2: LNHDA, SQIVND (reference sequence). V lost 4 bases to trimming and J lost 7 bases, with 10 bases between them. CDR3 sequence (DNA): TGTGCCAGTAGTACCACGGGGATCGGGGAGCTGTTTTTT. This encodes CASSTTGIGELFF.

The V gene is TRBV6-5, the J gene TRBJ1-2; no firm D call. Germline V gene lookup returns CDR1 MNHEY and CDR2 SVGAGI. The ends were cut back, 6 bases at V and 4 bases at J, with 12 bases in the middle. This CDR3 has 13 residues. The CDR3 DNA follows: TGTGCCAGCAGCTATGACATATCCTATGGCTACACCTTC. As protein: CASSYDISYGYTF.

The V and J genes are TRBV2 and TRBJ2-7, with D possibly matching TRBD1 (6 bases). Deletions cut 11 bases from V and 0 bases from J, with 17 bases between. This CDR3 comprises 14 residues. The germline CDR1 and CDR2 sequences are SNHLY and FYNNEI. CDR3 bases: TGTGCCGCGGGTGGGACACCCTTCTCCTACGAGCAGTACTTC. Its protein is CAAGGTPFSYEQYF.